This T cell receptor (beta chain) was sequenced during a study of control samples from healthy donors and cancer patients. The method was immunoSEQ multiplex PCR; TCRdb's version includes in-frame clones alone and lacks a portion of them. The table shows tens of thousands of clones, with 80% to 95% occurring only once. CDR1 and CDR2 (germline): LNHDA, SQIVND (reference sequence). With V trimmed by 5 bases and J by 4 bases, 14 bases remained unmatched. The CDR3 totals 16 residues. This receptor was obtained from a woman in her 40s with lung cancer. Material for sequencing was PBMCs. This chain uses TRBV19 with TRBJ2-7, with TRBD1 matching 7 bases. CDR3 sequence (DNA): TGTGCCAGTAGTCCCGCGACAGGGACAAAATCTTACGAGCAGTACTTC. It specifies CASSPATGTKSYEQYF. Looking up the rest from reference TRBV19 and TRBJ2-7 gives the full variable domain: DGGITQSPKYLFRKEGQNVTLSCEQNLNHDAMYWYRQDPGQGLRLIYYSQIVNDFQKGDIAEGYSVSREKKESFPLTVTSAQKNPTAFYLCASSPATGTKSYEQYFGPGTRLTVT.